This T cell receptor (beta chain) comes out of a study of PD-1 blockade in classical Hodgkin lymphoma. This sample's time point: cycle 4 day 1 (C4D1), after more than 5 weeks of nivolumab. No patient escaped relapse after autologous stem cell transplantation, and brentuximab vedotin exposure varied. It was by magnetic negative selection that CD4+ T cells were purified from thawed PBMCs. The trim removed 5 bases at V and 8 bases at J, leaving 8 bases unmatched. Germline values: CDR1 MDHEN, CDR2 SYDVKM. CDR3 length: 14 amino acids. TCRdb's table, derived via immunoSEQ multiplex PCR, lists solely in-frame clones and lacks some. The sample lists tens of thousands of clones, approximately 81% occurring once.

The chain uses TRBV28 and TRBJ1-2; 10 nucleotides align to TRBD1. This receptor was taken from a human donor with classical Hodgkin lymphoma. This specimen consisted of CD4+ T cells from blood, obtained before the fourth cycle of nivolumab. The CDR3 protein is CASSPTGTGDGYTF. The DNA for the CDR3 is TGTGCCAGCAGTCCCACCGGGACAGGGGACGGCTACACCTTC.